This TCR delta chain derives from a study of γδ T cells in repeated Plasmodium falciparum infection. Overall study context: Malian children with intense seasonal malaria exposure were compared with matched Australian children.

This clone was picked up a small number of times. The protein in TCRdb stems from a much larger clone and differs at residue 12 from this DNA's translation, likely a read error; here the protein is translated from the DNA. TCRdb re-processed the multiplex PCR reads using CATT. The sample yields 50,000 or so delta-chain clones, less than 2% seen once. The TCR sequence derives from a pool of human donors (malaria-infected and uninfected, not separated). Sample: gamma-delta T cells from blood.

The CDR3 region has the DNA TGTGCTCTTGGGGACGGAAAATTAACTCCTGGCGCTAACCTCGATAAACTCATCTTT. This encodes CALGDGKLTPGANLDKLIF. This chain uses TRDV1 with TRDJ1; D is unclear. The J gene, missing from TCRdb, was assigned here through DNA to germline matching. The V and J ends lost 3 bases and 4 bases respectively, with 27 bases between them. CDR1 and CDR2 from the germline V gene are TSWWSYY and QGS. The CDR3 extends over 19 amino acids.